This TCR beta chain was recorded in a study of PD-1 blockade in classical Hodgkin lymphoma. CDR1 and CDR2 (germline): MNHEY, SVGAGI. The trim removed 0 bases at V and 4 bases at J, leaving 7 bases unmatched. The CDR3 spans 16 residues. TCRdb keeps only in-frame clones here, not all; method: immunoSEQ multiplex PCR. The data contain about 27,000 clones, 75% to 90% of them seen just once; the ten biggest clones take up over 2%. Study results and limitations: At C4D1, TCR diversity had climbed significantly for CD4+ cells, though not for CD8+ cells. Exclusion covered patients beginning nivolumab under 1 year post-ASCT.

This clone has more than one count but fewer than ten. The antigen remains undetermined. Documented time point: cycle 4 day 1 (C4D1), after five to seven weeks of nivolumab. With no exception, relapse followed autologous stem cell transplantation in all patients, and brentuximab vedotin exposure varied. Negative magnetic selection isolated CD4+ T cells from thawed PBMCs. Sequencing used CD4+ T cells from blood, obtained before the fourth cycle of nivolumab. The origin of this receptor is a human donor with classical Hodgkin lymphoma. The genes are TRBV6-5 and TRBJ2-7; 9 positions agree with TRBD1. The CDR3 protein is CASSYSTGQGGYEQYF. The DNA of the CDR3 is TGTGCCAGCAGTTACTCGACGGGACAGGGTGGGTACGAGCAGTACTTC.